Listed below are T cell receptor beta chains from one sample, sequenced in a study of cytomegalovirus exposure and HLA in healthy donors. Sequencing was performed with immunoSEQ multiplex PCR; in TCRdb, only in-frame clones are kept and a portion is missing. The table has about 89,000 clones, approximately 65% seen once. Sequenced: PBMCs. All receptors derive from a man between 25 and 39 years old in good health and CMV-seronegative. Each CDR3 is given with its conserved first and last residue. D genes are given only for firm matches. Clone size is stated in some rows and not others, as once, few, many or a class when expanded.

V gene	J gene	D gene	clone size	CDR3 DNA	CDR3 protein
TRBV2	TRBJ1-1	TRBD1	few	TGTGCCAGCAGCGGACAGGGGAACACTGAAGCTTTCTTT	CASSGQGNTEAFF
TRBV29-1	TRBJ2-7	TRBD1	few	TGCAGCGTCGAGGGGGACAGTGGAAACTACGAGCAGTACTTC	CSVEGDSGNYEQYF
TRBV6-5	TRBJ1-1	TRBD1	NA	TGTGCCAGCAGCCCAACAGGGGGGAGCACTGAAGCTTTCTTT	CASSPTGGSTEAFF
TRBV27	TRBJ1-1	NA	NA	TGTGCCAGCAGTCCCTCTCGAGCCGCTGAGCCGGAAGCTTTCTTT	CASSPSRAAEPEAFF
TRBV10-2	TRBJ2-7	TRBD1	NA	TGCGCCAGCAGGGAACGGGACAGGGGGAACCCCTACGAGCAGTACTTC	CASRERDRGNPYEQYF
TRBV27	TRBJ1-1	NA	NA	TGTGCCAGCAGTCCTTACGACATGGTAGGTACTGAAGCTTTCTTT	CASSPYDMVGTEAFF
TRBV25-1	TRBJ1-2	NA	NA	TGTGCCAGCAGCGCCGGGGGGGTGGGCTACACCTTC	CASSAGGVGYTF
TRBV30	TRBJ2-7	NA	NA	TGTGCCTGGAGTGTAAGGAGGGGACCTAGCTCCTACGAGCAGTACTTC	CAWSVRRGPSSYEQYF
TRBV7-3	TRBJ1-1	NA	NA	TGTGCCAGCAGCTTAACACAGGGAATGAACACTGAAGCTTTCTTT	CASSLTQGMNTEAFF
TRBV9	TRBJ2-1	TRBD2	few	TGTGCCAGCAGCGTAGAACTAGCGGGAGCTGTCTTC	CASSVELAGAVF
TRBV27	TRBJ1-5	TRBD1	NA	TGTGCCAGCAGTGGTAGGACAGGGGGCTTCTATCAGCCCCAGCATTTT	CASSGRTGGFYQPQHF
TRBV11-3	TRBJ2-2	TRBD1	few	TGTGCCAGCAGCTTTTCCGGGACAGGGTACGCTGGGGAGCTGTTTTTT	CASSFSGTGYAGELFF
TRBV28	TRBJ1-1	TRBD1	once	TGTGCCAGCAGGACAGGGGTATACAGGGGAAACACTGAAGCTTTCTTT	CASRTGVYRGNTEAFF
TRBV7-5	TRBJ2-6	NA	NA	TGTGCCAGAAGCCGGACTAGCGGGGGAACTGGGGCCAACGTCCTGACTTTC	CARSRTSGGTGANVLTF
TRBV6-5	TRBJ2-7	TRBD1	NA	TGTGCCAGCAGTTCGTGGACAGGATACGAGCAGTACTTC	CASSSWTGYEQYF
TRBV30	TRBJ1-1	TRBD1	NA	TGTGCCTGGAGGGACAGGGGTGGAATTACGAACACTGAAGCTTTCTTT	CAWRDRGGITNTEAFF
TRBV6-1	TRBJ1-1	TRBD1	few	TGTGCCAGCAGCGCTTCAGGGGGGATGAACACTGAAGCTTTCTTT	CASSASGGMNTEAFF
TRBV27	TRBJ2-7	TRBD1	few	TGTGCCAGCAGTTTTGGGACAGGCTACGAGCAGTACTTC	CASSFGTGYEQYF
TRBV30	TRBJ2-7	TRBD1	NA	TGTGCCTGGAGGCCCCGGACAGGGGGCCTGTACGAGCAGTACTTC	CAWRPRTGGLYEQYF
TRBV7-2	TRBJ1-1	NA	once	TGTGCCAGCAGCTTCCTCCGGGCGGGGGCTGCTGAAGCTTTCTTT	CASSFLRAGAAEAFF
TRBV7-6	TRBJ2-3	NA	NA	TGTGCCAGCAGCTGGAGCGGGTCAGATACGCAGTATTTT	CASSWSGSDTQYF
TRBV5-4	TRBJ2-1	TRBD2	NA	TGTGCCAGCAGCCTGGGGACTAGCGGATACAATGAGCAGTTCTTC	CASSLGTSGYNEQFF
TRBV6-6	TRBJ1-5	NA	NA	TGTGCCAGCACTCTAGGGGGGGCCGACAATCAGCCCCAGCATTTT	CASTLGGADNQPQHF
TRBV19	TRBJ1-1	NA	few	TGTGCCAGTAGTCAAACCCAGGGCCAGGAAACTGAAGCTTTCTTT	CASSQTQGQETEAFF
TRBV2	TRBJ1-1	NA	NA	TGTGCCAGCAGTTGGACTTTCAACACTGAAGCTTTCTTT	CASSWTFNTEAFF
TRBV6-1	TRBJ2-1	TRBD2	NA	TGTGCCAGCAGTCGGACTAGCGGGAGTGTCCATGAGCAGTTCTTC	CASSRTSGSVHEQFF
TRBV30	TRBJ2-7	NA	NA	TGTGCCTGGAGTGTAACAGGCGTCTACGAGCAGTACTTC	CAWSVTGVYEQYF
TRBV6-5	TRBJ1-6	NA	NA	TGTGCCAGCAGCCCGGGGACAACGGCGTTATATCCCCTCCACTTT	CASSPGTTALYPLHF
TRBV28	TRBJ2-7	NA	NA	TGTGCCAGCAGTCCCTTCGACTTAGCCTACGAGCAGTACTTC	CASSPFDLAYEQYF
TRBV30	TRBJ1-1	NA	few	TGTGCCTGGAGTGCCGTGAACACTGAAGCTTTCTTT	CAWSAVNTEAFF
TRBV7-6	TRBJ2-7	TRBD1	few	TGTGCCAGCAGCTTATGGACAGGTCCCTACGAGCAGTACTTC	CASSLWTGPYEQYF
TRBV14	TRBJ2-6	NA	NA	TGTGCCAGCAGCCAAGGTTACAGGTCTGGGGCCAACGTCCTGACTTTC	CASSQGYRSGANVLTF
TRBV11-2	TRBJ2-3	NA	few	TGTGCCAGCAGCTTCTTAACAGATACGCAGTATTTT	CASSFLTDTQYF
TRBV28	TRBJ1-1	NA	NA	TGTGCCAGCATCCGGGTCCCGCGCCCAGCTTTCTTT	CASIRVPRPAFF
TRBV19	TRBJ1-5	NA	few	TGTGCCAGTAGTATGGGGTGGAGGGGACGGAAAAATAGCAATCAGCCCCAGCATTTT	CASSMGWRGRKNSNQPQHF
TRBV28	TRBJ2-1	TRBD2	once	TGTGCCAGCAGTTTAGCGGGAGGGCTGCAGTTCTTC	CASSLAGGLQFF
TRBV28	TRBJ1-5	NA	NA	TGTGCCAGCAGTTTATCGGTTTATGCGAATCAGCCCCAGCATTTT	CASSLSVYANQPQHF
TRBV27	TRBJ2-1	NA	NA	TGTGCCAGCAGTGCGGGAACAGGGGTCAATGAGCAGTTCTTC	CASSAGTGVNEQFF
TRBV15	TRBJ1-2	TRBD1	NA	TGTGCCACCAGCCGGCCGCAGGGGGTAGGCTACACCTTC	CATSRPQGVGYTF
TRBV10-3	TRBJ2-1	NA	NA	TGTGCCATCAGTGGGGCGGGTGGGGTCGGTGAGCAGTTCTTC	CAISGAGGVGEQFF
TRBV7-3	TRBJ2-7	NA	few	TGTGCCAGCAGCTTAGGGGCAGGGCCATCCTACGAGCAGTACTTC	CASSLGAGPSYEQYF
TRBV4-1	TRBJ2-7	NA	NA	TGCGCCAGCAGCCGCGACCCTCGGGGGACAGACTCCTACGAGCAGTACTTC	CASSRDPRGTDSYEQYF
TRBV9	TRBJ2-7	NA	NA	TGTGCCAGCAGCGCCCCGGGAGTCTCCTACGAGCAGTACTTC	CASSAPGVSYEQYF
TRBV27	TRBJ1-1	NA	few	TGTGCCAGCAGTTTGAGGAGGGAGGACACTGAAGCTTTCTTT	CASSLRREDTEAFF
TRBV7-9	TRBJ1-2	TRBD1	NA	TGTGCCAGCAGCGAAGGGACAGGTCGTGGCTACACCTTC	CASSEGTGRGYTF
TRBV29-1	TRBJ2-1	NA	NA	TGCAGCGTCTCCACCCTAGCCTCTGAGCAGTTCTTC	CSVSTLASEQFF
TRBV10-3	TRBJ2-7	TRBD1	NA	TGTGCCATCAGTCCGGGACAGACCTTGAGCTCCTACGAGCAGTACTTC	CAISPGQTLSSYEQYF
TRBV5-5	TRBJ1-3	NA	few	TGTGCCAGCAGCCGGGGGGGGTACTCTGGAAACACCATATATTTT	CASSRGGYSGNTIYF
TRBV7-2	TRBJ1-2	NA	NA	TGTGCCAGCAGCTTAGATCGGACAGATGGCTACACCTTC	CASSLDRTDGYTF
TRBV27	TRBJ1-2	TRBD1	NA	TGTGCCAGCAGAGGGACGACAGGGGATGGCTACACCTTC	CASRGTTGDGYTF
TRBV18	TRBJ1-3	NA	once	TGTGCCAGCTCACCCTACAGGGCTGGAAACACCATATATTTT	CASSPYRAGNTIYF
TRBV18	TRBJ1-3	NA	NA	TGTGCCAGCTCACCGGGACACTCTGGAAACACCATATATTTT	CASSPGHSGNTIYF
TRBV19	TRBJ2-7	NA	once	TGTGCCAGTAGTACAGGCAGGGAACACGAGCAGTACTTC	CASSTGREHEQYF
TRBV7-9	TRBJ2-3	NA	NA	TGTGCCAGCAGCTTTGGAGACCTGGCAGGGGAGACAGATACGCAGTATTTT	CASSFGDLAGETDTQYF
TRBV4-3	TRBJ1-2	TRBD1	NA	TGCGCCAGCAGCCCGGACAGGGTCGATGGCTACACCTTC	CASSPDRVDGYTF
TRBV7-9	TRBJ2-1	NA	NA	TGTGCCAGCAGCTTGGGGGCAGGGAGCAATGAGCAGTTCTTC	CASSLGAGSNEQFF
TRBV4-1	TRBJ2-5	TRBD1	few	TGCGCCAGCAGCCGAGACAGGGGGCCGGAGACCCAGTACTTC	CASSRDRGPETQYF